This TCR beta chain appears in the sequencing data of a study of blood T cells in healthy people across ages. Findings and limits, study-wide: Among T cells, TCR beta diversity per million cells dropped roughly linearly as age rose. Higher diversity, along with more naive CD4+ cells, distinguished long-lived donors from aged donors.

Donation came from healthy Caucasian individuals in Russia who were aged 6 to 90. A second PCR of roughly 7 to 11 cycles used a sample-barcoded 5' primer and a J-beta primer mix. TCRdb recomputed calls from the 5' RACE reads with MiXCR, one row per CDR3 protein. Among 1.5 million to 2 million distinct CDR3 sequences listed, about 39% were seen once. The CDR3 covers 13 residues. The V and J ends lost 2 bases and 2 bases respectively, with 7 bases between them. From germline, CDR1 is MNHNY and CDR2 SVGAGI (reference sequence). This clonotype was observed a handful of times. Its target is unknown. The chain links TRBV6-6 to TRBJ2-7; no clear D gene. Input material: blood. The TCR sequence derives from a human donor in good health. The CDR3 region is CASSYRSPYEQYF. The CDR3 region has the DNA TGTGCCAGCAGTTACAGGTCCCCCTACGAGCAGTACTTC.